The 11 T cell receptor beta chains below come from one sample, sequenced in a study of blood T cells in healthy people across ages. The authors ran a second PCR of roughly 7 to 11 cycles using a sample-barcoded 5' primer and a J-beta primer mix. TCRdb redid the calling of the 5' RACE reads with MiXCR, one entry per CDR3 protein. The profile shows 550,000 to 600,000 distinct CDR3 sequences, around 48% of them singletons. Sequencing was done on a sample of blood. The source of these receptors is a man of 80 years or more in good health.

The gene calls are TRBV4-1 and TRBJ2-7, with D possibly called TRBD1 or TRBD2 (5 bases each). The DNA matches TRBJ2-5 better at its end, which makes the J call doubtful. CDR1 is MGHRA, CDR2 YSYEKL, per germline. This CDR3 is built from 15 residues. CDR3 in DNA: TGCGCCAGCAGCCAAGATCGAGGGGCTGGAGAGACCCAGTACTTC. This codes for CASSQDRGAGETQYF.

In DNA, the CDR3 is TGTGCCAGCAGCTTATTGGCGCGGGGGGGCCTGGATGAGCAGTTCTTC. It is translated as CASSLLARGGLDEQFF. The chain recombines TRBV7-9 with TRBJ2-1, with 9 bases aligning to TRBD2. CDR1 is SEHNR, CDR2 FQNEAQ, per germline (reference sequence). The CDR3 has 16 amino acids. V shed 2 bases, J shed 8 bases, and the junction held 10 bases outside the gene matches.

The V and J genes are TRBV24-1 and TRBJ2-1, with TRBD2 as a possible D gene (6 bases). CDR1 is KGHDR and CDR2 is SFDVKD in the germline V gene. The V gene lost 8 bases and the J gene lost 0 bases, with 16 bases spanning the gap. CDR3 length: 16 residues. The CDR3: CATTEPAGSSYNEQFF. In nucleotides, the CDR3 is TGTGCCACCACCGAGCCTGCGGGGAGCTCCTACAATGAGCAGTTCTTC.

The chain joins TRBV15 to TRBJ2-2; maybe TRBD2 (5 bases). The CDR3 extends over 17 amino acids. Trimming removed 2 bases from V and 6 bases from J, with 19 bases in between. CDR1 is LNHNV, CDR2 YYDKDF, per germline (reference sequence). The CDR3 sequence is CATSRPREFRLPGELFF. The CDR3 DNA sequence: TGTGCCACCAGCAGACCGAGGGAATTCAGGCTGCCCGGGGAGCTGTTTTTT.

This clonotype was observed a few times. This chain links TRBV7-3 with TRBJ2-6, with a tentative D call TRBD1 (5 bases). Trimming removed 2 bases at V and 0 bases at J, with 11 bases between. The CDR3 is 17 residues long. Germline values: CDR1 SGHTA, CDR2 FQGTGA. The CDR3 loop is CASSLGPTGSGANVLTF. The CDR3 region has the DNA TGTGCCAGCAGCTTAGGACCAACAGGCTCTGGGGCCAACGTCCTGACTTTC.

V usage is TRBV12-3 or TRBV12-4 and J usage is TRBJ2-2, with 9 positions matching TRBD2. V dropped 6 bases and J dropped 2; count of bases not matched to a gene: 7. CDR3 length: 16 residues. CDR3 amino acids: CASRSTSGLNTGELFF. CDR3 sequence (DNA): TGTGCCAGCAGATCTACTAGCGGGCTAAACACCGGGGAGCTGTTTTTT.

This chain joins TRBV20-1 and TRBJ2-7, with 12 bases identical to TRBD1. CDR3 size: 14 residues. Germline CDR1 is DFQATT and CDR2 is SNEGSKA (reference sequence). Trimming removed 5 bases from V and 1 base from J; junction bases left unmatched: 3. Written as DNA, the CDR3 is TGCAGTGCTCGGGGACAGGGGGCTTCCTACGAGCAGTACTTC. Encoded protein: CSARGQGASYEQYF.

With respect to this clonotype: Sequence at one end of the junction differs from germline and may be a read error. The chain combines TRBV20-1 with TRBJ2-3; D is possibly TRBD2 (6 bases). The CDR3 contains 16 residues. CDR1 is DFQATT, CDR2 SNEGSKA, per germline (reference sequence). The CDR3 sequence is CSARLVGRTSTDAQYF. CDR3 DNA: TGCAGTGCTAGATTGGTCGGCAGAACTAGCACAGATGCGCAGTATTTT.

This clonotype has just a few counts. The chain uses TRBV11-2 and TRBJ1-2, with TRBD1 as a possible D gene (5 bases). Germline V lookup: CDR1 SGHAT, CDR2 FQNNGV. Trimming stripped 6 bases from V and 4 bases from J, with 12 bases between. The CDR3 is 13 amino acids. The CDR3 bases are TGTGCCAGCAGTTCCGACAGATTCTATGGCTACACCTTC. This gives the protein CASSSDRFYGYTF.

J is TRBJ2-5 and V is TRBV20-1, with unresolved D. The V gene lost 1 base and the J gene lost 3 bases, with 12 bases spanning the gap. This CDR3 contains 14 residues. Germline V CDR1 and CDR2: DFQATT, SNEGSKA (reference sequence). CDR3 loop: CSARADGVKETQYF. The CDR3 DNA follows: TGCAGTGCTAGAGCAGACGGCGTGAAAGAGACCCAGTACTTC.

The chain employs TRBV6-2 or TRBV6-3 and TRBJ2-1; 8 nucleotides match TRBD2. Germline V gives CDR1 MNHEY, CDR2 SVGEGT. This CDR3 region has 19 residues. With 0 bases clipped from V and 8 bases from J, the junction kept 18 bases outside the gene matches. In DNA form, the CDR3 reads TGTGCCAGCAGTTACTCGAATCCTGGTCTAAGCGGGAGTGGGGATGAGCAGTTCTTC. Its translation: CASSYSNPGLSGSGDEQFF.